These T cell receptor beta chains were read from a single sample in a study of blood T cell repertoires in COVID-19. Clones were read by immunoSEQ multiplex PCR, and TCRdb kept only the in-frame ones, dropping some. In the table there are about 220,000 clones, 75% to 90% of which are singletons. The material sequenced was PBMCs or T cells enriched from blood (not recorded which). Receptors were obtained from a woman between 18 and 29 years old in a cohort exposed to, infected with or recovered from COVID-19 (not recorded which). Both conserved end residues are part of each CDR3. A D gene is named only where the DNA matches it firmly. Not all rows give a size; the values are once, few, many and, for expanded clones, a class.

TGTGCCACCAGTTTGGGCGGGGGTCTCACGAGGGAGACCCAGTACTTC	CATSLGGGLTRETQYF	TRBD2	TRBJ2-5	once	TRBV24-1
TGTGCCAGCAGCTTAGACGAGGGAGGCTCCTACAATGAGCAGTTCTTC	CASSLDEGGSYNEQFF	-	TRBJ2-1	once	TRBV11-2
TGTGCCAGCAGCTTAGATCCGCTTGGACTAGCGGGGGGCACAGATACGCAGTATTTT	CASSLDPLGLAGGTDTQYF	TRBD2	TRBJ2-3	-	TRBV7-2
TGTGCCAGCAGCACCCTTCCCGGGACAGGGGACAATGAGCAGTTCTTC	CASSTLPGTGDNEQFF	TRBD1	TRBJ2-1	-	TRBV9
TGTGCCAGCAGCTCGTCCTCACAGGGGCCGGACACTGAAGCTTTCTTT	CASSSSSQGPDTEAFF	TRBD1	TRBJ1-1	-	TRBV7-9
TGTGCCAGCAGTCAGAGCGGGAGAGAGCAGTTCTTC	CASSQSGREQFF	TRBD2	TRBJ2-1	-	TRBV12-3/TRBV12-4
TGTGCCAGCTCACCCGAATGGGGAGGCAGCGGCGAGCAGTACTTC	CASSPEWGGSGEQYF	-	TRBJ2-7	-	TRBV18
TGTGCATTGGATATGGTACAGGGGAACACTGAAGCTTTCTTT	CALDMVQGNTEAFF	-	TRBJ1-1	-	TRBV30
TGTGCCAGCAGCGCTGCCCCCCAGGGTCGGAGGAACACTGAAGCTTTCTTT	CASSAAPQGRRNTEAFF	-	TRBJ1-1	-	TRBV9
TGTGCCAGCAGCGTAGAGACAGGGGCTAATTATGAAAAACTGTTTTTT	CASSVETGANYEKLFF	TRBD1	TRBJ1-4	-	TRBV9
TGTGCCAGCAGCTTATCCGGGACAGGTTACAATGAGCAGTTCTTC	CASSLSGTGYNEQFF	TRBD1	TRBJ2-1	-	TRBV7-6
TGTGCCAGCAGTTTTCAGGGCTTCAATCAGCCCCAGCATTTT	CASSFQGFNQPQHF	-	TRBJ1-5	once	TRBV27
TGTGCCAGCAGCTTAATCGTTACAGGGTACAATGAGCAGTTCTTC	CASSLIVTGYNEQFF	-	TRBJ2-1	-	TRBV7-3
TGCGCCAGCGGTTCCCGGACTGTCCCCTACGAGCAGTACTTC	CASGSRTVPYEQYF	-	TRBJ2-7	-	TRBV10-2
TGTGCCAGCAGCTTGTGGGGGGGAACATCCTACGAGCAGTACTTC	CASSLWGGTSYEQYF	TRBD2	TRBJ2-7	-	TRBV11-1
TGTGCCAGCAGCGTAGGGAGGGGCGGGGCCCAAGAGACCCAGTACTTC	CASSVGRGGAQETQYF	-	TRBJ2-5	-	TRBV9
TGTGCCAGCAGCGATGGACAGGGGGCTTATGGCTACACCTTC	CASSDGQGAYGYTF	TRBD1	TRBJ1-2	-	TRBV5-6
TGCGCCAGCAGCTTGGGCGGGACGGATTTTTCCTATGGCTACACCTTC	CASSLGGTDFSYGYTF	-	TRBJ1-2	-	TRBV5-1
TGTGCCAGCAGTCCAGGGGGCAACTATGGCTACACCTTC	CASSPGGNYGYTF	TRBD1	TRBJ1-2	-	TRBV6-4
TGTGCCAGCAGCTTGACAGGCCCCACCGGGGAGCTGTTTTTT	CASSLTGPTGELFF	-	TRBJ2-2	-	TRBV7-2
TGTGCCAGCAGCACCGGACAGGGGACTAATGAAAAACTGTTTTTT	CASSTGQGTNEKLFF	TRBD1	TRBJ1-4	-	TRBV11-3
TGCAGTGCTAGTCCTAGCGGGAGGGGCAATGAGCAGTTCTTC	CSASPSGRGNEQFF	TRBD2	TRBJ2-1	-	TRBV20-1
TGTGCCAGCAGCTTAGACAGCTACACTGAAGCTTTCTTT	CASSLDSYTEAFF	-	TRBJ1-1	-	TRBV7-9
TGCGCCAGCAGCTTGGAGGGGAGGGGCAATGAGCAGTTCTTC	CASSLEGRGNEQFF	TRBD2	TRBJ2-1	once	TRBV5-1
TGTGCCAGTACCCCAGCGGGGGAGTACAATGAGCAGTTCTTC	CASTPAGEYNEQFF	TRBD2	TRBJ2-1	-	TRBV19
TGTGCCAGCAGCCATAAACAGCATAATTCACCCCTCCACTTT	CASSHKQHNSPLHF	-	TRBJ1-6	-	TRBV3-1/TRBV3-2
TGTGCCAGCAGCTTACAGGATTACGAGCAGTACTTC	CASSLQDYEQYF	-	TRBJ2-7	-	TRBV7-6
TGTGCCACCAGCAGAGCCCCCTTTCTCTCCTACGAGCAGTACTTC	CATSRAPFLSYEQYF	-	TRBJ2-7	-	TRBV15
TGTGCCAGCAGCTGGGGCTGGGGCAATCAGCCCCAGCATTTT	CASSWGWGNQPQHF	-	TRBJ1-5	-	TRBV7-8
TGTGCCAGCAGTGACGGATTAGGGGGCCGCGAGCAGTACTTC	CASSDGLGGREQYF	TRBD1	TRBJ2-7	-	TRBV25-1
TGTGCCAGCAGCCGCGGACTAGCGGGGGGCCGTAGCTCCTACGAGCAGTACTTC	CASSRGLAGGRSSYEQYF	TRBD2	TRBJ2-7	-	TRBV3-1/TRBV3-2
TGTGCCAGCAGCCAATTTGAACTAGCGGGTTCTGAGCAGTTCTTC	CASSQFELAGSEQFF	TRBD2	TRBJ2-1	-	TRBV14
TGCAGCGTTGAAGAAGGGACAGGGGATACTGAAGCTTTCTTT	CSVEEGTGDTEAFF	TRBD1	TRBJ1-1	-	TRBV29-1
TGTGCCAGCAGCCAAGTTGGGCCCAGCTATGGCTACACCTTC	CASSQVGPSYGYTF	-	TRBJ1-2	-	TRBV4-2
TGTGCCAGCACGGAAGAGGGGGGGGGAGCTTTCTTT	CASTEEGGGAFF	-	TRBJ1-1	-	TRBV12-3/TRBV12-4
TGCAGCTTGGGGGGGGCAGCCGATACCAACTATGGCTACACCTTC	CSLGGAADTNYGYTF	-	TRBJ1-2	-	TRBV29-1
TGCAGCGTTGAGCCGGTAGCGGGAGGGAATGAGCAGTTCTTC	CSVEPVAGGNEQFF	TRBD2	TRBJ2-1	-	TRBV29-1
TGTGCCAGTAGATCGGGACATTCTGGAAACACCATATATTTT	CASRSGHSGNTIYF	-	TRBJ1-3	-	TRBV19
TGTGCCAGCAGTATGACAGGGAGGTACAGGTCTGAAAAACTGTTTTTT	CASSMTGRYRSEKLFF	TRBD1	TRBJ1-4	-	TRBV2
TGTGCCAGCAGCTTTGGGACAGGGATCTACGAGCAGTACTTC	CASSFGTGIYEQYF	TRBD1	TRBJ2-7	-	TRBV5-4
TGTGCCAGCTCACCCTTAGGACAGGGGGCCGGTGAGCAGTTCTTC	CASSPLGQGAGEQFF	TRBD1	TRBJ2-1	-	TRBV18
TGTGCCAGTAGGGTCGGGGAAGATGGCTACACCTTC	CASRVGEDGYTF	-	TRBJ1-2	once	TRBV19
TGTGCCACCCGACAGAACTCCTACAATGAGCAGTTCTTC	CATRQNSYNEQFF	-	TRBJ2-1	-	TRBV10-3
TGTGCCAGTAGCGGACAGGGTCATTCACCCCTCCACTTT	CASSGQGHSPLHF	TRBD1	TRBJ1-6	-	TRBV19
TGTGCCAGTTCAGGGGAAGCCGGTGCTTTCTTT	CASSGEAGAFF	-	TRBJ1-1	-	TRBV19
TGCGCCAGCAGCCAACTGGGAAACACCATATATTTT	CASSQLGNTIYF	-	TRBJ1-3	-	TRBV4-1
TGTGCCACCAGTGATGCCCGGACAGGGGGTAACTACAATGAGCAGTTCTTC	CATSDARTGGNYNEQFF	TRBD1	TRBJ2-1	-	TRBV24-1
TGTGCCAGCAGCTTCAGTTTCGAGGCCTACGAGCAGTACTTC	CASSFSFEAYEQYF	-	TRBJ2-7	-	TRBV7-8
TGTGCCAGCAGTTTCCTCTCTAGCGGCTCCTACGAGCAGTACTTC	CASSFLSSGSYEQYF	TRBD2	TRBJ2-7	once	TRBV27
TGCGCCAGCAGCCAGATTCGATCCGGGACAGGGAACACTGAAGCTTTCTTT	CASSQIRSGTGNTEAFF	TRBD1	TRBJ1-1	-	TRBV4-1
TGCGCCGACGAGGGACAGTTCAATCAGCCCCAGCATTTT	CADEGQFNQPQHF	TRBD1	TRBJ1-5	-	TRBV10-1
TGTGCCAGCAGTCTGGTACTAGAGACCCAGTACTTC	CASSLVLETQYF	-	TRBJ2-5	-	TRBV2
TGTGCCAGCTCACCACTCGACAGGGGAAACACCGGGGAGCTGTTTTTT	CASSPLDRGNTGELFF	TRBD1	TRBJ2-2	-	TRBV18